The clone carrying this T cell receptor (beta chain) showed up many times. TCRdb passed the reads through MiXCR, listing each CDR3 protein once. The data show roughly 250,000 distinct CDR3 sequences, around 28% seen once. V was clipped by 5 bases and J by 10 bases, with 15 bases between them. The germline CDR1 and CDR2 sequences are SGDLS and YYNGEE. The CDR3 contains 12 residues. The data belong to a study of kidney transplant recipient with SARS-CoV-2 infection. The specimen was a blood sample, collected at baseline and on day 111 from a kidney transplant recipient. This receptor was taken from a young adult male patient who had COVID-19 and was a kidney transplant recipient. The graft donor may account for some of the T cells. V is TRBV9 and J is TRBJ1-1; a weak D match, TRBD1 (5 bases). The CDR3 DNA is TGTGCCAGCAGTCTAAACGAGGGGCCAGCTTTCTTT. This sequence encodes CASSLNEGPAFF.